A selection of T cell receptor beta chains follows, all from one sample in a study of blood T cells in healthy people across ages. TCRdb reanalysed the 5' RACE reads using MiXCR and keeps one entry per CDR3 protein. The data hold about 1,800,000 distinct CDR3 sequences, with approximately 28% observed a single time. The specimen sequenced was blood. All receptors come from a woman aged 30 to 39 in good health. Each CDR3 is given with its conserved first and last residue. D genes are given only for firm matches. Clone size is shown for a subset of rows, as once, few, many or a class of expanded clone.

>TRBV20-1|TRBD2|few|TRBJ2-3
CSARDAAGVAGVDTQYF
TGCAGTGCTAGAGATGCCGCCGGTGTAGCGGGAGTCGATACGCAGTATTTT
>TRBV6-2/TRBV6-3|TRBD2|-|TRBJ2-1
CASSYPVGTSGSWDEQFF
TGTGCCAGCAGTTACCCCGTGGGGACTAGCGGGAGCTGGGATGAGCAGTTCTTC
>TRBV6-4|-|many|TRBJ2-1
CASSDEVHRGEQFF
TGTGCCAGCAGTGACGAGGTCCACCGGGGTGAGCAGTTCTTC
>TRBV3-1|-|-|TRBJ2-1
CASSRSRGKAVGEQFF
TGTGCCAGCAGCCGCTCTCGCGGGAAGGCAGTTGGTGAGCAGTTCTTC
>TRBV4-3|-|many|TRBJ2-5
CASSQDTYYETQYF
TGCGCCAGCAGCCAAGATACTTACTACGAGACCCAGTACTTC
>TRBV28|-|many|TRBJ1-2
CASSSTQGGGYTF
TGTGCCAGCAGTTCAACCCAGGGCGGTGGCTACACCTTC
>TRBV7-6|TRBD2|once|TRBJ2-1
CASSLGLAGGRRNEQFF
TGTGCCAGCAGCCTTGGACTAGCGGGAGGTAGGCGCAATGAGCAGTTCTTC
>TRBV5-1|-|-|TRBJ2-1
CASSPGTSRFEQFF
TGCGCCAGCAGCCCCGGGACTTCACGTTTTGAGCAGTTCTTC
>TRBV3-1|-|few|TRBJ1-1
CASSARDTGTEAFF
TGTGCCAGCAGCGCCCGGGACACGGGCACTGAAGCTTTCTTT
>TRBV29-1|TRBD1|many|TRBJ2-7
CSVAGGAGTYEQYF
TGCAGCGTCGCAGGGGGCGCGGGGACCTACGAGCAGTACTTC
>TRBV4-3|TRBD1|many|TRBJ2-7
CASSLGGTGRDEQYF
TGCGCCAGCAGCCTCGGTGGGACAGGGCGGGACGAGCAGTACTTC
>TRBV7-6|-|-|TRBJ1-6
CASSLARAGTDSPLHF
TGTGCCAGCAGCTTAGCGCGAGCTGGCACGGATTCACCCCTCCACTTT
>TRBV7-2|TRBD2|few|TRBJ2-1
CASSLEGSGRAPSYNEQFF
TGTGCCAGCAGCTTAGAGGGTAGCGGGAGGGCCCCCAGCTACAATGAGCAGTTCTTC
>TRBV15|TRBD2|few|TRBJ2-5
CATSIPGLAGWTYNEQYF
TGTGCCACCAGCATACCGGGACTAGCGGGATGGACGTACAATGAGCAGTACTTC
>TRBV7-9|-|-|TRBJ2-1
CASSFPGAYEQFF
TGTGCCAGCAGCTTTCCGGGGGCCTACGAGCAGTTCTTC
>TRBV9|-|many|TRBJ2-7
CASSEKGLPTYEQYF
TGTGCCAGCAGCGAAAAGGGACTTCCGACCTACGAGCAGTACTTC
>TRBV29-1|TRBD2|many|TRBJ2-3
CSVEGSGRGRSQYF
TGCAGCGTTGAAGGTTCGGGGAGGGGTCGATCGCAGTATTTT
>TRBV6-5|TRBD1|-|TRBJ1-5
CASSPDRGTNQPQHF
TGTGCCAGCAGCCCGGACAGGGGCACCAATCAGCCCCAGCATTTT
>TRBV7-2|-|many|TRBJ2-7
CASSPMANYEQYF
TGTGCCAGCAGCCCCATGGCTAACTACGAGCAGTACTTC
>TRBV5-1|-|-|TRBJ2-5
CASRPTRGLGETQYF
TGCGCCAGCAGGCCGACTAGAGGTTTGGGAGAGACCCAGTACTTC
>TRBV5-1|TRBD2|-|TRBJ2-1
CASSPGTSYTLGNEQFF
TGCGCCAGCAGCCCAGGGACTAGCTATACCTTGGGGAATGAGCAGTTCTTC
>TRBV20-1|-|-|TRBJ2-7
CSARYRSYERYF
TGCAGTGCTAGATACAGATCCTACGAGCGGTACTTC
>TRBV2|-|few|TRBJ2-1
CASSEGLALLPGNEQFF
TGTGCCAGCAGTGAAGGGCTAGCGCTTCTCCCAGGAAATGAGCAGTTCTTC
>TRBV6-5|-|many|TRBJ1-2
CASTKGGPTSSYGYTF
TGTGCCAGCACCAAGGGGGGGCCTACATCCTCCTATGGCTACACCTTC
>TRBV12-5|TRBD1|-|TRBJ2-7
CASGLDNRGPSSYEQYF
TGTGCTAGTGGTTTGGACAACAGGGGGCCTTCCTCCTACGAGCAGTACTTC
>TRBV11-2|-|-|TRBJ2-1
CASSLGVGLYNEQFF
TGTGCCAGCAGCTTAGGGGTGGGGCTTTACAATGAGCAGTTCTTC
>TRBV18|-|-|TRBJ1-2
CASSPQGIEVNYGYTF
TGTGCCAGCTCACCACAGGGAATAGAAGTTAACTATGGCTACACCTTC
>TRBV7-2|-|few|TRBJ2-7
CASSPSPGASEQYF
TGTGCCAGCAGCCCTTCCCCGGGGGCGAGCGAGCAGTACTTC
>TRBV12-3/TRBV12-4|-|few|TRBJ1-1
CASSRNRVGGHTEAFF
TGTGCCAGCAGCCGTAACAGGGTGGGGGGGCACACTGAAGCTTTCTTT
>TRBV20-1|TRBD1|-|TRBJ1-5
CSARETGNYNQPQHF
TGCAGTGCTAGGGAGACAGGGAACTACAATCAGCCCCAGCATTTT
>TRBV11-2|-|few|TRBJ1-6
CASSLAGTPYNSPLHF
TGTGCCAGCAGCTTAGCAGGGACGCCTTATAATTCACCCCTCCACTTT
>TRBV7-9|-|many|TRBJ2-5
CASSRKTQYF
TGTGCCAGCAGCAGAAAGACCCAGTACTTC
>TRBV16|-|-|TRBJ1-2
CASSPLGFDGYTF
TGTGCCAGCAGCCCACTAGGGTTCGATGGCTACACCTTC